One and the same sample provided the 16 T cell receptor beta chains below, sequenced in a study of blood T cell repertoires in COVID-19. The data were produced by immunoSEQ multiplex PCR, yet TCRdb's version contains in-frame clones alone and is incomplete. The sample consists of 85,000 to 100,000 clones, roughly 85% of them appearing once. Sequenced: peripheral blood. These receptor sequences come from a woman in her sixties with COVID-19, enrolled during active disease.

This rearrangement joins TRBV3-1 (or the pseudogene TRBV3-2) to TRBJ1-1, with D possibly matching TRBD1 (6 bases). Germline loops: CDR1 LGHDT, CDR2 YNNKEL (reference sequence). This CDR3 has 13 residues. Trimming pared 5 bases from V and 0 bases from J, leaving 7 bases between. The CDR3: CASSGQLNTEAFF. The CDR3 DNA sequence: TGTGCCAGCAGCGGACAGCTGAACACTGAAGCTTTCTTT.

The chain combines TRBV27 with TRBJ2-7; 9 positions match TRBD1. The V gene end was trimmed by 0 bases and the J gene end by 6 bases; junction bases not matched to a gene: 12. Per the germline V gene, CDR1 is MNHEY and CDR2 is SMNVEV (reference sequence). The CDR3 runs to 17 residues. CDR3 amino acids: CASSLSFGGTGTSEQYF. CDR3 DNA: TGTGCCAGCAGTTTATCGTTTGGAGGGACAGGGACCTCCGAGCAGTACTTC.

In the case of this clone: Its ends do not fully match the called genes, so a read error is possible. This chain links TRBV4-1 with TRBJ1-1; D is possibly TRBD1 (5 bases). The germline V gene encodes CDR1 MGHRA and CDR2 YSYEKL. The CDR3 consists of 14 residues. The CDR3 coding sequence is TGCACCAGCAGCCGGACACATCAGAACACTGAAGCTTTCTTT. This sequence encodes CTSSRTHQNTEAFF.

The CDR3 sequence: CASSLVRDIVSYNEQFF. The CDR3 nucleotides are TGTGCCAGCAGCTTGGTTCGGGACATTGTATCCTACAATGAGCAGTTCTTC. The chain joins TRBV5-6 to TRBJ2-1, with TRBD1 as a possible D gene (6 bases). V lost 0 bases to trimming and J lost 1 base, with 14 bases between them. This CDR3 has 17 residues. Germline V gene sequence: CDR1 SGHDT, CDR2 YYEEEE.

The V call is TRBV14, the J call TRBJ2-7; maybe TRBD1 (5 bases). V was cut by 1 base and J by 2 bases, with 12 bases left in between. The CDR3 covers 15 residues. In germline, CDR1 is SGHDN, CDR2 FVKESK. The CDR3 coding sequence is TGTGCCAGCAGCCAAGGGGCAGGGTTTACCTACGAGCAGTACTTC. Translated: CASSQGAGFTYEQYF.

The genes are TRBV6-2 or TRBV6-3 and TRBJ2-3; 11 nucleotides match TRBD1. CDR3 length: 16 amino acids. The V gene end was trimmed by 3 bases and the J gene end by 5 bases; junction bases not matched to a gene: 7. The germline CDR1 and CDR2 sequences are MNHEY and SVGEGT. The CDR3 reads CASSYADRGHKDTQYF. CDR3 nucleotides: TGTGCCAGCAGTTATGCGGACAGGGGGCATAAAGATACGCAGTATTTT.

The chain uses TRBV5-1 and TRBJ2-1, with TRBD1 as a possible D gene (6 bases). Germline lookup yields CDR1 SGHRS and CDR2 YFSETQ. V lost 4 bases and J lost 4, with 15 bases in between. The CDR3 has 15 amino acids. The CDR3 DNA reads TGCGCCAGCAGCGAAGCCATAGGACAGTACAATGAGCAGTTCTTC. It codes for CASSEAIGQYNEQFF.

V usage is TRBV19 and J usage is TRBJ1-1; D not certain. Germline loops: CDR1 LNHDA, CDR2 SQIVND (reference sequence). The CDR3 sequence is 17 residues long. V gave up 5 bases and J gave up 1 base, with 20 bases separating them. Here the CDR3 DNA reads TGTGCCAGTAGTTCGCGCGGCAGGAGGGTTAGGAACACTGAAGCTTTCTTT. It specifies CASSSRGRRVRNTEAFF.

The J gene is TRBJ1-4, the V gene TRBV7-3; possibly TRBD1 for D (5 bases). Deletions cut 7 bases from V and 1 base from J, with 13 bases between. The CDR3 covers 15 residues. Germline CDR1 reads SGHTA; CDR2 reads FQGTGA. Here the CDR3 reads CASTLDRITNEKLFF. The CDR3 bases are TGTGCCAGCACCCTCGACAGAATAACTAATGAAAAACTGTTTTTT.

In the case of this clone: Additional DNA sequences in this sample encode the identical CDR3. The V gene is TRBV5-1, the J gene TRBJ2-7, with 9 bases that match TRBD1. J lost 6 bases, V lost 4 bases, and 2 bases had no gene match. The germline V gene has CDR1 SGHRS and CDR2 YFSETQ. This CDR3 spans 12 amino acids. CDR3 residues: CASSLDRGEQYF. Written as DNA, the CDR3 is TGCGCCAGCAGCCTGGACAGGGGCGAGCAGTACTTC.

J is TRBJ2-2 and V is TRBV18; 7 bases are shared with TRBD2. Germline loops: CDR1 KGHSH, CDR2 LQKENI. Trimming took 3 bases from V and 7 from J; bases not matched to a gene: 8. The CDR3 extends over 15 amino acids. CDR3 bases: TGTGCCAGCTCACCGTCCGGGACTACTAACGGGGAGCTGTTTTTT. Translating it yields CASSPSGTTNGELFF.

The chain couples TRBV7-9 to TRBJ2-1; D is possibly TRBD1 (5 bases). Per germline, CDR1 SEHNR and CDR2 FQNEAQ (reference sequence). The CDR3 runs to 16 residues. V was trimmed by 2 bases and J by 6 bases, leaving 17 bases between them. The CDR3 DNA is TGTGCCAGCAGCTTAAAATTTTCAGGGTGGTCCAATGAGCAGTTCTTC. This sequence encodes CASSLKFSGWSNEQFF.

CDR3 protein: CASSARPGNTGELFF. The CDR3, as DNA: TGTGCCAGCAGCGCTAGACCGGGGAACACCGGGGAGCTGTTTTTT. The chain has TRBV9 and TRBJ2-2; no clear D. The CDR3 spans 15 residues. Germline V gives CDR1 SGDLS, CDR2 YYNGEE. Trimming pared 3 bases from V and 1 base from J, leaving 10 bases between.

V and J are TRBV5-1 and TRBJ2-3, with D maybe TRBD2 (5 bases). V gave up 1 base and J gave up 4 bases, with 13 bases separating them. Germline CDR1 reads SGHRS; CDR2 reads YFSETQ. This CDR3 is built from 15 residues. The CDR3 coding sequence is TGCGCCAGCAGCTTGTTACGGGAAGGGTCAGATACGCAGTATTTT. Encoded protein: CASSLLREGSDTQYF.

V is TRBV5-3 and J is TRBJ1-1, with a possible D match to TRBD1 (5 bases). Being an ORF, TRBV5-3 has a function that is uncertain. There are 14 residues in the CDR3. V was shortened by 3 bases and J by 4 bases, with 13 bases between the two germline ends. DNA of the CDR3: TGTGCCAGAAGCTATCCAGGGTTCGTCACTGAAGCTTTCTTT. Its protein product is CARSYPGFVTEAFF.

The rearrangement links TRBV30 to TRBJ1-4; TRBD1 matches 8 bases. Germline-derived CDR1 and CDR2 are GTSNPN and SVGIG (reference sequence). Unmatched junction bases numbered 7, after V lost 3 bases and J lost 7 bases. The CDR3 has 14 amino acids. CDR3 DNA sequence: TGTGCCTGGAGAGTGACAGGGGCGGGTGAAAAACTGTTTTTT. It yields the protein CAWRVTGAGEKLFF.